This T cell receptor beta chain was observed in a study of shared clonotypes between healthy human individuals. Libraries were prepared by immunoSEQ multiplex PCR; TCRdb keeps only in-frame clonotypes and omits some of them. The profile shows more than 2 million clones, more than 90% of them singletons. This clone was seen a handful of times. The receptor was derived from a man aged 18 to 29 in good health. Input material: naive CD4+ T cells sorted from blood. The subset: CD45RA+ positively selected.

The CDR3 reads CASSYGTGMNYGYTF. CDR3 nucleotides: TGTGCCAGCAGTTACGGGACAGGGATGAACTATGGCTACACCTTC. The chain is built from TRBV6-5 and TRBJ1-2; 9 bases agree with TRBD1. The germline gives CDR1 MNHEY, CDR2 SVGAGI. V dropped 2 bases and J dropped 2; count of bases not matched to a gene: 3. The CDR3 loop spans 15 amino acids.